The rows below give T cell receptor beta chains drawn from one sample of a study of beta chain features in type 1 diabetes. Sequenced by immunoSEQ multiplex PCR; TCRdb stores in-frame clones only, minus some. The table has 500,000 to 650,000 clones, around an eighth seen once. Material for sequencing was naive CD4+ T cells from blood. The receptors were sampled from a man aged 25 to 45 with type 1 diabetes. Both conserved end residues are part of each CDR3. Fields, in order: clone size, J gene, D gene, V gene, CDR3 DNA, CDR3 protein. A D gene is named only where the DNA matches it firmly. Only some rows state a clone size, as once, few, many or a class for expanded clones.

>NA|TRBJ1-6|NA|TRBV9
TGTGCCAGCAGCGTAGAGCAGCTTAATTCACCCCTCCACTTT
CASSVEQLNSPLHF
>NA|TRBJ1-5|NA|TRBV7-2
TGTGCCAGCAGCTTAGGGGGCACAAGTCAGCCCCAGCATTTT
CASSLGGTSQPQHF
>NA|TRBJ2-7|NA|TRBV7-9
TGTGCCAGCAGCTTAGAACCGCGGGGCGAGCAGTACTTC
CASSLEPRGEQYF
>NA|TRBJ2-7|TRBD1|TRBV9
TGTGCCAGCAGCGTAGGGACAGGGAATCACTACGAGCAGTACTTC
CASSVGTGNHYEQYF
>NA|TRBJ1-4|NA|TRBV25-1
TGTGCCAGCAGTGAATACCCGAATGAAAAACTGTTTTTT
CASSEYPNEKLFF
>NA|TRBJ2-5|TRBD1|TRBV5-4
TGTGCCAGCACCTATTACAGGGGGCGGGTGCGAGAGACCCAGTACTTC
CASTYYRGRVRETQYF
>NA|TRBJ1-2|NA|TRBV5-6
TGTGCCAGCAGCCGCGAGCTGTCTAGGAACTATGGCTACACCTTC
CASSRELSRNYGYTF
>NA|TRBJ2-1|NA|TRBV27
TGTGCCAGCAGTTTATACAATGAGCAGTTCTTC
CASSLYNEQFF
>NA|TRBJ1-2|NA|TRBV4-2
TGTGCCAGCAGCCAATACGAGACGACTGGGGGAGATGGCTACACCTTC
CASSQYETTGGDGYTF
>few|TRBJ1-1|NA|TRBV6-6
TGTGCCAGCAGTTCAAAGATGGGGACTGAAGCTTTCTTT
CASSSKMGTEAFF
>NA|TRBJ1-1|TRBD1|TRBV7-9
TGTGCCAGCAGCTTATACGGGACAGGGGTTACTGAAGCTTTCTTT
CASSLYGTGVTEAFF
>few|TRBJ2-7|TRBD1|TRBV4-1
TGCGCCAGCAGCCAAGTCGGGACAGCCTACGAGCAGTACTTC
CASSQVGTAYEQYF
>NA|TRBJ2-3|NA|TRBV7-2
TGTGCCAGCAGCCCCGGGCACTTACGCACAGATACGCAGTATTTT
CASSPGHLRTDTQYF
>few|TRBJ1-5|NA|TRBV7-9
TGTGCCAGCAGCATAGGACGGATCAATCAGCCCCAGCATTTT
CASSIGRINQPQHF
>few|TRBJ1-3|TRBD1|TRBV28
TGTGCCAGCCGCTTGGGACAGGCTGGAAACACCATATATTTT
CASRLGQAGNTIYF
>few|TRBJ2-3|NA|TRBV7-2
TGTGCCAGCAGCTCGACTAGGTCAGATACGCAGTATTTT
CASSSTRSDTQYF
>NA|TRBJ1-6|NA|TRBV7-9
TGTGCCAGCAGCTTAGGCTCCAGAACTGATTCACCCCTCCACTTT
CASSLGSRTDSPLHF
>NA|TRBJ2-3|NA|TRBV29-1
TGCAGCGCCGAAACCCCGGCAGCGGCAGGGCGCACAGATACGCAGTATTTT
CSAETPAAAGRTDTQYF
>few|TRBJ1-2|NA|TRBV30
TGTGCCTGGAAAAGGGGCCCCCTCCACAGAAGCTACACCTTC
CAWKRGPLHRSYTF
>few|TRBJ2-1|NA|TRBV5-4
TGTGCCAGCAGCCAAGATGAAGGTTACGGCTACAATGAGCAGTTCTTC
CASSQDEGYGYNEQFF
>few|TRBJ2-2|NA|TRBV4-3
TGCGCCAGCAGCCAAGAGAGTATTCGATCGGGGAGGTGGTGGGCTAACACCGGGGAGCTGTTTTTT
CASSQESIRSGRWWANTGELFF
>NA|TRBJ2-2|NA|TRBV11-2
TGTGCCAGCAGCCCAGGGGGGCTCGACACCGGGGAGCTGTTTTTT
CASSPGGLDTGELFF
>few|TRBJ2-1|TRBD2|TRBV10-3
TGTGCCATCAGTGAACGCGGGACTAGCAATGAGCAGTTCTTC
CAISERGTSNEQFF
>few|TRBJ1-6|TRBD1|TRBV6-5
TGTGCCAGCCGGACAGGTGACTCACCCCTCCACTTT
CASRTGDSPLHF
>NA|TRBJ1-2|TRBD1|TRBV7-2
TGTGCCAGCAGCAGCGCCTCCGGGACAGGAGGATATGGCTACACCTTC
CASSSASGTGGYGYTF
>NA|TRBJ1-1|NA|TRBV7-2
TGTGCCAGCAGCTTGGCCAGGCAGGGGATGAGAAACACTGAAGCTTTCTTT
CASSLARQGMRNTEAFF
>few|TRBJ2-5|TRBD1|TRBV15
TGTGCCACCTCGGACAGGGGGCTGGAGACCCAGTACTTC
CATSDRGLETQYF
>NA|TRBJ2-4|TRBD1|TRBV7-2
TGTGCCAGCAGCCCCTTAGGGGGACAGGGCAACATTCAGTACTTC
CASSPLGGQGNIQYF
>NA|TRBJ1-2|TRBD1|TRBV4-1
TGCGCCAGCAGCCAAGAGGTAGCAGGGGGTCCTAACTATGGCTACACCTTC
CASSQEVAGGPNYGYTF
>NA|TRBJ1-6|TRBD1|TRBV28
TGTGCCAGCAGTATCGGGGACAGGGATAATTCACCCCTCCACTTT
CASSIGDRDNSPLHF
>NA|TRBJ1-1|NA|TRBV18
TGTGCCAGCTCGCTCACCAGGGAAGCTTTCTTT
CASSLTREAFF
>few|TRBJ1-1|TRBD1|TRBV5-4
TGTGCCAGCAGGGGACAGGGGGGTTCGGTCGTCACTGAAGCTTTCTTT
CASRGQGGSVVTEAFF
>few|TRBJ1-2|NA|TRBV5-1
TGCGCCAGCAGCTTGCTAGGGAGACCTAACTATGGCTACACCTTC
CASSLLGRPNYGYTF
>few|TRBJ2-5|TRBD1|TRBV4-3
TGCGCCAGCAGCCACTTAACGGGACAGAAAGAGACCCAGTACTTC
CASSHLTGQKETQYF
>few|TRBJ2-5|TRBD1|TRBV29-1
TGCAGCGTTCTCGGGACAGGGACCCAAGAGACCCAGTACTTC
CSVLGTGTQETQYF
>NA|TRBJ2-7|NA|TRBV2
TGTGCCAGCAGCGACTATTACGAGCAGTACTTC
CASSDYYEQYF
>few|TRBJ1-2|NA|TRBV11-2
TGTGCCAGCAGCTACCCCGACAGGAACTATGGCTACACCTTC
CASSYPDRNYGYTF
>few|TRBJ1-3|TRBD1|TRBV28
TGTGCCAGCAGTTCATCCTTGGGACAGGGGATTAACACCATATATTTT
CASSSSLGQGINTIYF
>few|TRBJ2-3|NA|TRBV4-3
TGCGCCAGCAGCCAAGTGACGGGGAGTTGGGCGCAGTATTTT
CASSQVTGSWAQYF
>few|TRBJ2-1|TRBD2|TRBV7-2
TGTGCCAGCAGCTTGATTAGCGGGGGGCCCGATGAGCAGTTCTTC
CASSLISGGPDEQFF
>NA|TRBJ1-5|TRBD1|TRBV18
TGTGCCAGCTCACCACCGCGGGACAGGGCGAATCAGCCCCAGCATTTT
CASSPPRDRANQPQHF
>NA|TRBJ2-1|NA|TRBV21-1
TGTGCCAGCAGCAAAGCGGGGAGCTCCTACAATGAGCAGTTCTTC
CASSKAGSSYNEQFF
>NA|TRBJ1-1|TRBD1|TRBV18
TGTGCCAGCTCACAGGACAGGGGAAACACTGAAGCTTTCTTT
CASSQDRGNTEAFF